This TCR beta chain appears in the sequencing data of a study of vaccination and CD4 T cells after COVID-19. Study context: For post-vaccine samples, collection took place a median approximately 72 days after dose two, ranging from 14 to 241. Some control cultures received a CEFX pool, which served as the positive control. Others received an HIV-1 Nef pool or no peptide. General study findings and limits: Median SARS-CoV-2-reactive clonotype numbers went from roughly 19 to 38; this increase was not significant.

Treatment of the sample: approximately nine-day PBMC culture with coronavirus spike peptide pools or control peptides (ViraFEST assay). Sequencing of cultured CD4+ T cell DNA used the Oncomine TCR Beta short-read assay. TCRdb used MiXCR to reprocess the PCR reads, holding one entry per CDR3 protein. The top ten clones hold roughly a third of a sample with around 15,000 distinct CDR3 sequences, 54% of them seen once. For this clonotype: Antigen specificity is unknown.

Trimming stripped 0 bases from V and 6 bases from J, with 9 bases between. The CDR3 runs to 13 residues. The V gene's germline CDR1 is SGHVS and CDR2 FQNEAQ. The sequences come from cultured CD4+ T cells from blood, collected after SARS-CoV-2 vaccination. This TCR was recovered from a human donor with COVID-19. The rearrangement links TRBV7-8 to TRBJ2-7, with a weak D call TRBD1 (5 bases). In DNA, the CDR3 is TGTGCCAGCAGCTTAGCCCAGGGTGGCGAGCAGTACTTC. It encodes CASSLAQGGEQYF. Looking up the rest from reference TRBV7-8 and TRBJ2-7 gives the full variable domain: GAGVSQSPRYKVAKRGQDVALRCDPISGHVSLFWYQQALGQGPEFLTYFQNEAQLDKSGLPSDRFFAERPEGSVSTLKIQRTQQEDSAVYLCASSLAQGGEQYFGPGTRLTVT.